This TCR beta chain came from a study of cytomegalovirus exposure and HLA in healthy donors. Overall study findings and caveats: The study had only CMV serostatus as immune exposure information. Among TCR sequences, most were rare, though some public TCRs appeared in many donors. The authors listed some 160 TCR beta chains as cytomegalovirus-associated.

With respect to this clone: Its antigen remains unidentified.

Primers for the PCR totalled 60 Vbeta and 13 Jbeta. Original data processing: The authors later counted some 76 million unique TCR beta chains, around 9.9 million of them shared. Libraries were prepared by immunoSEQ multiplex PCR; TCRdb keeps only in-frame clonotypes and omits some of them. V, J and clone size are those of that table, while D and trimming were read from the DNA. The sample includes roughly 130,000 clones, 82% seen only once; the top ten take approximately 1%. Germline CDR1 LNHDA, CDR2 SQIVND (reference sequence). This CDR3 has 12 residues. V dropped 6 bases and J dropped 4 bases, with 9 bases sitting between them.

The receptor was isolated from a boy between 5 and 17 years old in good health and CMV-seronegative. The sequencing sample was made of PBMCs. The chain uses TRBV19 and TRBJ1-2; TRBD1 is a possible D gene (6 bases). The CDR3 reads CASSQGPYGYTF. The DNA for the CDR3 is TGTGCCAGTAGCCAGGGGCCCTATGGCTACACCTTC.